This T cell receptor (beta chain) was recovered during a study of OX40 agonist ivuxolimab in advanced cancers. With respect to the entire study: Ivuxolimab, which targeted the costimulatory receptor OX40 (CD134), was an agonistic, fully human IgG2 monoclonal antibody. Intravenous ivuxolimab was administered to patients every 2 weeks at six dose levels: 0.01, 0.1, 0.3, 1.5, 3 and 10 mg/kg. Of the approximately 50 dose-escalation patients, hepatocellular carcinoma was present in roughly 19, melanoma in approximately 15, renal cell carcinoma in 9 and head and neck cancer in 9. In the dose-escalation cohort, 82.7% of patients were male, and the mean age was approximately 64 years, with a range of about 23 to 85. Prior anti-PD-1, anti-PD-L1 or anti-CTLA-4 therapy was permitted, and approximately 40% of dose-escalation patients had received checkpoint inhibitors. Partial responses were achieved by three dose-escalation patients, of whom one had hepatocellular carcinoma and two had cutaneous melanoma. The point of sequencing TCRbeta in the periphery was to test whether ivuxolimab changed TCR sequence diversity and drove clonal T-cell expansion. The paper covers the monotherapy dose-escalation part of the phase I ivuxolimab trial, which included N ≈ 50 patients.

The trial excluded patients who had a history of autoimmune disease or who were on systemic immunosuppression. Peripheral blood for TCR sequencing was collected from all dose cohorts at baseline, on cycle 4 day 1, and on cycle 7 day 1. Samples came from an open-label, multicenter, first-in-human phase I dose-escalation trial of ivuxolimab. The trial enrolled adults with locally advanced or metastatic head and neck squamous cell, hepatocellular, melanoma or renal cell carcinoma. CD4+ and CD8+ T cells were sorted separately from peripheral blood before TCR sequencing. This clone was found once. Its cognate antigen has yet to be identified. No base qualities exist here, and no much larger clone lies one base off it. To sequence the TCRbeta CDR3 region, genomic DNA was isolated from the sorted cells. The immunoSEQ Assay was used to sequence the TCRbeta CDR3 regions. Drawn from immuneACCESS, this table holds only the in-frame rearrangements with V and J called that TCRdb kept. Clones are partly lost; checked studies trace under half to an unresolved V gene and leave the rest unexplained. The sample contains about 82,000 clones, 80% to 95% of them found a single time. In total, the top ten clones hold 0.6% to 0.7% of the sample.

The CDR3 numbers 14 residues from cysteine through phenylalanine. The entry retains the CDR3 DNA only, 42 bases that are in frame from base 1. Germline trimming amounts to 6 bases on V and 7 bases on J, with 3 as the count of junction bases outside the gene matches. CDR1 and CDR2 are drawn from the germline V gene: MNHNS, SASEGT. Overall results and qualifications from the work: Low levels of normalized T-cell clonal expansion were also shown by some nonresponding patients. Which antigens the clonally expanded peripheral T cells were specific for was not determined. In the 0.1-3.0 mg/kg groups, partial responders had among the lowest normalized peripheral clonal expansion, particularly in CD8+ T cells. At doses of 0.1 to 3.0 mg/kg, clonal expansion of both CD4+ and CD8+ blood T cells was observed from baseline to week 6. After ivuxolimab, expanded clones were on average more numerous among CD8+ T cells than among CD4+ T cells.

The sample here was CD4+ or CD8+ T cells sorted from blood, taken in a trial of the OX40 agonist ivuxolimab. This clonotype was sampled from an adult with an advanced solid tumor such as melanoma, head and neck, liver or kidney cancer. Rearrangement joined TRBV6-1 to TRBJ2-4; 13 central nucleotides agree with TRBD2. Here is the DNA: TGTGCCAGCAGCGGGACTAGCGGGGTGAACATTCAGTACTTC. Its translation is CASSGTSGVNIQYF.